The sequence of this TCR beta chain was determined in a study of shared clonotypes between healthy human individuals. Study outcomes and limitations: Naive subsets tended to show greater estimated richness than memory subsets.

The V gene's germline CDR1 is SGHTA and CDR2 FQGNSA. The CDR3 runs to 16 residues. Deletions cut 0 bases from V and 10 bases from J, with 18 bases between. Some clones are missing from TCRdb's copy, which holds only in-frame ones; the method was immunoSEQ multiplex PCR. The sample includes 780,000 or so clones, 55% to 75% seen only once; the top ten take about 1.7%. This clone was detected a few times. Antigen specificity is unknown. V gene TRBV7-2 combines with J gene TRBJ1-4; D may be TRBD1 (6 bases). The sequenced sample was memory CD4+ T cells sorted from blood. Noted subset: CD45RA-negative fraction. The clonotype comes from a woman under 40 in good health. CDR3 protein: CASSLASRDIRGKLFF. CDR3 nucleotide sequence: TGTGCCAGCAGCTTAGCCTCCCGGGACATTCGGGGAAAACTGTTTTTT.